Shown below are 11 T cell receptor beta chains from a single sample sequenced in a study of precursors of human CD4 cytotoxic T cells. The bulk UMI libraries came from four sorted CD4+ memory subsets, including IL-7R-high and IL-7R-negative TEMRA. TCRdb re-called the reads through MiXCR, storing one row per CDR3 protein. This table has 510 or so distinct CDR3 sequences, 15% appearing once. The sample consisted of memory CD4+ T cells from blood (PBMCs). The source is a human donor in good health.

The rearrangement uses TRBV20-1 and TRBJ1-5, with 7 nucleotides matching TRBD1. Germline-derived CDR1 and CDR2 are DFQATT and SNEGSKA (reference sequence). The CDR3 contains 15 residues. V lost 5 bases and J lost 6; bases outside the gene matches: 13. Here the CDR3 DNA reads TGCAGTGCTCAAACAGGGGTTGATGAATTTCAGCCCCAGCATTTT. Its protein product is CSAQTGVDEFQPQHF.

This clonotype ranks as large. The CDR3 coding sequence is TGTGCCAGCACGAGTAAGGACAATCAGCCCCAGCATTTT. Protein: CASTSKDNQPQHF. The chain recombines TRBV21-1 with TRBJ1-5. TRBV21-1 is recorded as a pseudogene. This CDR3 is built from 13 residues.

The table lists this clonotype with a few counts. The rearrangement uses TRBV7-2 and TRBJ1-5; D remains ambiguous. The CDR3 sequence is 14 residues long. Germline CDR1 and CDR2: SGHTA and FQGNSA. V lost 1 base and J lost 6, with 10 bases in between. This CDR3 is CASSLGGWGQPQHF. The CDR3 DNA reads as TGTGCCAGCAGCTTAGGAGGGTGGGGTCAGCCCCAGCATTTT.

The rearrangement uses TRBV5-1 and TRBJ1-6; no firm D call. V was pared by 4 bases and J by 6 bases, with 17 bases between. Germline V gene data show CDR1 as SGHRS and CDR2 as YFSETQ. The CDR3 sequence is 16 residues long. CDR3 DNA sequence: TGCGCCAGCAGCCCCGACGGCAGTTCACCTAATTCACCCCTCCACTTT. The encoded protein is CASSPDGSSPNSPLHF.

By share of the sample, this clonotype is large (0.1 to 1%). Mismatch with germline at one junction end may stem from a read error. Here the CDR3 DNA reads TGTGCCAGCAGTAAGCCGGGACTCCTCTTC. Its protein is CASSKPGLLF. This sequence joins TRBV6-4 and TRBJ2-4; possible D gene TRBD2, 6 bases. The CDR3 is made up of 10 amino acids. Germline V gene lookup returns CDR1 MRHNA and CDR2 SNTAGT.

As for this clonotype: With a much larger clone just one base away, this may be a read error. V gene TRBV12-3 or TRBV12-4 combines with J gene TRBJ2-1, with D unclear. V was clipped by 5 bases and J by 10 bases, with 9 bases between them. The CDR3 extends over 11 amino acids. The CDR3 DNA sequence: TGTGCCAGCAGTCCCAGTGTAGAGCAGTTCTTC. Protein product: CASSPSVEQFF.

This clonotype was seen only a few times. The chain joins TRBV14 to TRBJ1-2; D perhaps matches TRBD1 (5 bases). Germline V gene data show CDR1 as SGHDN and CDR2 as FVKESK. V gave up 2 bases and J gave up 6 bases, with 13 bases separating them. The CDR3 has 14 residues. The CDR3 region has the DNA TGTGCCAGCAGCCAACGGGACCCGATCGATGGCTACACCTTC. Its protein is CASSQRDPIDGYTF.

Relative to its sample, this clonotype is large. The rearrangement joins TRBV5-5 to TRBJ2-1; D may be TRBD2 (5 bases). The CDR3 runs to 15 residues. Germline V gene sequence: CDR1 SGHKS, CDR2 YYEKEE (reference sequence). The ends were cut back, 0 bases at V and 7 bases at J, with 14 bases in the middle. CDR3 sequence (DNA): TGTGCCAGCAGCTTGGGTCTAGATAGGAGGAATGAGCAGTTCTTC. It encodes CASSLGLDRRNEQFF.

This clonotype was detected only a few times. This sequence joins TRBV28 and TRBJ2-1, with 7 nucleotides matching TRBD2. The CDR3 runs to 15 residues. The germline V gene has CDR1 MDHEN and CDR2 SYDVKM. J was trimmed by 10 bases and V by 3 bases; bases with no gene match: 12. The CDR3 sequence is CASSFGLAEAGEQFF. The CDR3 coding sequence is TGTGCCAGCAGTTTCGGGCTAGCGGAGGCGGGGGAGCAGTTCTTC.

This chain links TRBV5-1 with TRBJ2-3, with 7 positions matching TRBD2. CDR3 length: 16 amino acids. Trimming cost V 3 bases and J 9 bases; bases outside gene matches: 16. The germline V gene has CDR1 SGHRS and CDR2 YFSETQ. In DNA, the CDR3 is TGCGCCAGCAGCTCCCGCGGCGGGAGCAGAGAAGAAACGCAGTATTTT. This encodes CASSSRGGSREETQYF. The whole variable domain, filled in from reference TRBV5-1 and TRBJ2-3, reads KAGVTQTPRYLIKTRGQQVTLSCSPISGHRSVSWYQQTPGQGLQFLFEYFSETQRNKGNFPGRFSGRQFSNSRSEMNVSTLELGDSALYLCASSSRGGSREETQYFGPGTRLTVL.

This clonotype occurred a few times. This sequence joins TRBV5-1 and TRBJ2-1, with D perhaps matching TRBD1 or TRBD2 (5 bases each). The CDR3 spans 14 residues. V was clipped by 0 bases and J by 6 bases, with 10 bases between them. The germline gives CDR1 SGHRS, CDR2 YFSETQ. CDR3 loop: CASSLGDQFNEQFF. The DNA for the CDR3 is TGCGCCAGCAGCTTGGGGGACCAATTCAATGAGCAGTTCTTC.